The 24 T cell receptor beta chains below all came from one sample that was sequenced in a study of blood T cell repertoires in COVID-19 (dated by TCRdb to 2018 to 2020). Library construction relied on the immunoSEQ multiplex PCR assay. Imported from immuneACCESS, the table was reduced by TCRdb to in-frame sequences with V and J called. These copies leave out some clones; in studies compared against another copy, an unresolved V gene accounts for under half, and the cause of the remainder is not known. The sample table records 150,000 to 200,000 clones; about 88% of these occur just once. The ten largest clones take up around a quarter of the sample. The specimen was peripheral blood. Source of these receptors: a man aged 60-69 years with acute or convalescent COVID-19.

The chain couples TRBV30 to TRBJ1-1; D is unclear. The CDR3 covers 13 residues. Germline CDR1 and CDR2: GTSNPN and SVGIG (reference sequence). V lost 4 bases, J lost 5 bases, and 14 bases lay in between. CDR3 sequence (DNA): TGTGCCTGGACCAGCGGGAGTTGGACTGAAGCTTTCTTT. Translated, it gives CAWTSGSWTEAFF.

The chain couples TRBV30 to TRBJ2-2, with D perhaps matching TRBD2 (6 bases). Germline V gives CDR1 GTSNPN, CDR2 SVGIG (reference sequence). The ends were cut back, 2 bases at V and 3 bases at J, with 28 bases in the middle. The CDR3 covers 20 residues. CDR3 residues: CAWSPPTVLRASDYTGELFF. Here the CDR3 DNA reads TGTGCCTGGAGTCCCCCGACAGTTTTGAGGGCTAGCGACTACACCGGGGAGCTGTTTTTT.

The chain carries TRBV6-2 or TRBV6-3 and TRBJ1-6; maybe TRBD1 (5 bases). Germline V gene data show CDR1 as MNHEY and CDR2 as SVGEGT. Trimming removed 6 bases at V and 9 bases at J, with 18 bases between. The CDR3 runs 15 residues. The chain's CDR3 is CASSPLAGFSSPLHF. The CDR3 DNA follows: TGTGCCAGCAGCCCCCTGGCAGGGTTCAGTTCACCCCTCCACTTT.

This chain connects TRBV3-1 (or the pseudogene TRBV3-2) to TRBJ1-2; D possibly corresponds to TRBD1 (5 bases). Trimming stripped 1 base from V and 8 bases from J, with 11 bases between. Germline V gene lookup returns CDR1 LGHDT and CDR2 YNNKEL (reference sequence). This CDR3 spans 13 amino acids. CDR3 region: CASSQVTQGGYTF. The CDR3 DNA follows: TGTGCCAGCAGCCAAGTTACCCAGGGAGGCTACACCTTC.

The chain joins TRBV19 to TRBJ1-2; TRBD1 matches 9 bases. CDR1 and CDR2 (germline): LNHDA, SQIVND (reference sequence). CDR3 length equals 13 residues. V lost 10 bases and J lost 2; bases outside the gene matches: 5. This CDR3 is CATTGGANYGYTF. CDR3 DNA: TGTGCCACAACAGGGGGCGCGAACTATGGCTACACCTTC.

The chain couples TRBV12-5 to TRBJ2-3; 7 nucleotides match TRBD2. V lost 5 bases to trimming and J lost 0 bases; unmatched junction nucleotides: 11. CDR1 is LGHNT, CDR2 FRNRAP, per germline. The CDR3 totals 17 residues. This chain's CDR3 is CASGLSVLAASTDTQYF. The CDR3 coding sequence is TGTGCTAGTGGTCTCTCGGTGCTAGCGGCTAGCACAGATACGCAGTATTTT.

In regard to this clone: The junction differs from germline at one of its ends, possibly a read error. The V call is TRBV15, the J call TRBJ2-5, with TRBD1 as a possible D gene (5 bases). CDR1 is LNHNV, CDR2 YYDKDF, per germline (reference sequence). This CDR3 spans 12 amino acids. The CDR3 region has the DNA TGTGCCACCAGCAGAGATGGGGCAGGGTTCCACTTC. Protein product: CATSRDGAGFHF. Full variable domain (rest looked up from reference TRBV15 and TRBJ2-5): DAMVIQNPRYQVTQFGKPVTLSCSQTLNHNVMYWYQQKSSQAPKLLFHYYDKDFNNEADTPDNFQSRRPNTSFCFLDIRSPGLGDTAMYLCATSRDGAGFHFGPGTRLLVL.

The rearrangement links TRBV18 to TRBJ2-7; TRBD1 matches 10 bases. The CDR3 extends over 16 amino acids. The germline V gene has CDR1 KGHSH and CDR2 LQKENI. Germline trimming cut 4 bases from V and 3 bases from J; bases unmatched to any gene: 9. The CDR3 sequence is CASSHPDRGENYEQYF. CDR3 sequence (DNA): TGTGCCAGCTCACACCCGGACAGGGGGGAAAACTACGAGCAGTACTTC. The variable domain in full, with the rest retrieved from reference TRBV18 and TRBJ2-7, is NAGVMQNPRHLVRRRGQEARLRCSPMKGHSHVYWYRQLPEEGLKFMVYLQKENIIDESGMPKERFSAEFPKEGPSILRIQQVVRGDSAAYFCASSHPDRGENYEQYFGPGTRLTVT.

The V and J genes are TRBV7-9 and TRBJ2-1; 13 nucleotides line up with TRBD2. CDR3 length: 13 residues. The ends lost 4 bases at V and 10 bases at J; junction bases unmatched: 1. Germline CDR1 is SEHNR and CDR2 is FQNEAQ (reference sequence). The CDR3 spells CASSSGLAGEQFF. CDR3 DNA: TGTGCCAGCAGCTCGGGACTAGCGGGAGAGCAGTTCTTC.

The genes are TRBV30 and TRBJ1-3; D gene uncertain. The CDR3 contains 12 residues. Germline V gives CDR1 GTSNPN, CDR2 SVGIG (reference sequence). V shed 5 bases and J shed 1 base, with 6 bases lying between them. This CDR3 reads CAWSPSGNTIYF. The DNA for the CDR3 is TGTGCCTGGTCCCCTTCTGGAAACACCATATATTTT.

CDR3 loop: CASSQQTGGNQPQHF. CDR3 DNA sequence: TGTGCCAGCAGCCAACAAACAGGGGGCAATCAGCCCCAGCATTTT. The gene calls are TRBV3-1 (or the pseudogene TRBV3-2) and TRBJ1-5; TRBD1 agrees at 7 bases. This CDR3 comprises 15 residues. Germline V CDR1 and CDR2: LGHDT, YNNKEL (reference sequence). After removal of 2 bases from V and 2 bases from J, the junction contained 3 bases not matched to a gene.

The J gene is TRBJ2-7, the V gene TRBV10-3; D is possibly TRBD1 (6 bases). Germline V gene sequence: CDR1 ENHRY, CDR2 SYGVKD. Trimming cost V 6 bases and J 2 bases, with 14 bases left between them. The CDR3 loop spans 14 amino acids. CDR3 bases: TGTGCCATCAGCCCCGGACAGTCTACCTACGAGCAGTACGTC. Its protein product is CAISPGQSTYEQYV.

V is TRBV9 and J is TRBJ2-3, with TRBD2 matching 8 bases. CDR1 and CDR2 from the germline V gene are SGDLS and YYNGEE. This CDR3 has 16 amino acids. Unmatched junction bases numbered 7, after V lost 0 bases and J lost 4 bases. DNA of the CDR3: TGTGCCAGCAGCGTAGCCGCGGGAGGCTTCGCAGATACGCAGTATTTT. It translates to CASSVAAGGFADTQYF.

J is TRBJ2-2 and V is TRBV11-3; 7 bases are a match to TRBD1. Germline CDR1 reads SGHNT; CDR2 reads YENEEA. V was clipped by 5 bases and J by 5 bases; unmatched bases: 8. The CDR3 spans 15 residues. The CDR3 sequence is CASSTRQGGTGELFF. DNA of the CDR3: TGTGCCAGCAGCACCCGACAGGGTGGGACCGGGGAGCTGTTTTTT.

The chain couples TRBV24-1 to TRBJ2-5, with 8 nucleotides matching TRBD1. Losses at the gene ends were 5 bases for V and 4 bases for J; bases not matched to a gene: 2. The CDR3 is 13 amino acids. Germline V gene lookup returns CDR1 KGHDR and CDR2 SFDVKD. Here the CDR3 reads CATSGRGRETQYF. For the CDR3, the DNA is TGTGCCACCAGTGGCAGGGGGCGAGAGACCCAGTACTTC.

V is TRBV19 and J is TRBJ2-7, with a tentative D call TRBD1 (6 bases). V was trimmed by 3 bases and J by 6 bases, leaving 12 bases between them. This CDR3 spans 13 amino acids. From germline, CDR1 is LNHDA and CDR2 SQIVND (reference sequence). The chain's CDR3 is CASSIATGSEQYF. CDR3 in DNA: TGTGCCAGTAGTATCGCGACAGGATCCGAGCAGTACTTC.

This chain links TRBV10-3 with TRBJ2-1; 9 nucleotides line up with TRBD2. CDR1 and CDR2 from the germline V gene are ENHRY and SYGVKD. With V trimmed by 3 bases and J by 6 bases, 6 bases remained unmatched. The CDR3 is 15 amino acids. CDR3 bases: TGTGCCATCAGTGATTCCGGACTAGCGAGCAATGAGCAGTTCTTC. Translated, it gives CAISDSGLASNEQFF.

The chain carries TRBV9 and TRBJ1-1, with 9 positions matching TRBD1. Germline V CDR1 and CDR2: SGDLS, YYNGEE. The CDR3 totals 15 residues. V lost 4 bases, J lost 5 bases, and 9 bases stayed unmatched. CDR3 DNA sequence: TGTGCCAGCAGCACCGGGACAGGGAGGGAGACTGAAGCTTTCTTT. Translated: CASSTGTGRETEAFF. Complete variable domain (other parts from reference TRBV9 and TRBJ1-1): DSGVTQTPKHLITATGQRVTLRCSPRSGDLSVYWYQQSLDQGLQFLIQYYNGEERAKGNILERFSAQQFPDLHSELNLSSLELGDSALYFCASSTGTGRETEAFFGQGTRLTVV.

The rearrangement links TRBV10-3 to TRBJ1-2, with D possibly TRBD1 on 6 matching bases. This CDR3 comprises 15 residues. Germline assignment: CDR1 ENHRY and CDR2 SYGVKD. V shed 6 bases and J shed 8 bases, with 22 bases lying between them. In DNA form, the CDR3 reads TGTGCCATCAGGGGAACCGGGGACAAGTTGGCCGGCTACACCTTC. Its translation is CAIRGTGDKLAGYTF.

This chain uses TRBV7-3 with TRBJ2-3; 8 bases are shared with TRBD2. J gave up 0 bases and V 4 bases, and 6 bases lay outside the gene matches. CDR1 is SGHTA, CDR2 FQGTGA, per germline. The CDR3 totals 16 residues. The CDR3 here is CASSSYLAGSTDTQYF. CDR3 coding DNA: TGTGCCAGCAGCTCCTATCTAGCGGGTAGCACAGATACGCAGTATTTT.

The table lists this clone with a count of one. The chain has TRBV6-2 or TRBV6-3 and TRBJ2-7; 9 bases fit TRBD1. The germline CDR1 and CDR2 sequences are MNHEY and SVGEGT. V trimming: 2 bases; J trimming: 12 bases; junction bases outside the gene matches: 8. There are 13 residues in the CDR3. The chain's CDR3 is CASSYGGQGNPYF. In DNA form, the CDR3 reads TGTGCCAGCAGTTACGGGGGACAGGGAAATCCGTACTTC.

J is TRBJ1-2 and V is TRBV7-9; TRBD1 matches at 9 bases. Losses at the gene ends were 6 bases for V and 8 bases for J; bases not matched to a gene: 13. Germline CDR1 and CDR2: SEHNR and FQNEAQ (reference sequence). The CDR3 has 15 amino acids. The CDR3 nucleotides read TGTGCCAGCAGTCGGGGACAGGGTACCGGTCTAGGCTACACCTTC. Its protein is CASSRGQGTGLGYTF.

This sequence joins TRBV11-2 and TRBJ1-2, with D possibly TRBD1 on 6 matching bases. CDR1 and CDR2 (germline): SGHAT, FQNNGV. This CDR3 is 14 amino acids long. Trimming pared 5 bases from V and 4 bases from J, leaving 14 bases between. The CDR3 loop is CASSLLQGSYGYTF. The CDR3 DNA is TGTGCCAGCAGCCTCTTGCAGGGGTCCTATGGCTACACCTTC. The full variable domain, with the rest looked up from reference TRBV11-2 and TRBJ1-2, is EAGVAQSPRYKIIEKRQSVAFWCNPISGHATLYWYQQILGQGPKLLIQFQNNGVVDDSQLPKDRFSAERLKGVDSTLKIQPAKLEDSAVYLCASSLLQGSYGYTFGSGTRLTVV.

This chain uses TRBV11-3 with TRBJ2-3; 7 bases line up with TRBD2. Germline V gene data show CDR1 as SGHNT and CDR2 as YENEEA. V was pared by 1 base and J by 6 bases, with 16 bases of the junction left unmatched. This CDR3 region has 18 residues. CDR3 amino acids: CASSLASALAGAPDTQYF. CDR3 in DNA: TGTGCCAGCAGCTTAGCCTCTGCTTTAGCGGGCGCCCCGGATACGCAGTATTTT.